One sample yielded the 18 T cell receptor beta chains listed below, sequenced in a study of prognosis after radiotherapy for stage I lung cancer. Amplicons of TCR beta CDR3 were generated from genomic DNA by two-round multiplex PCR. The use of primers specific to each TRBV and TRBJ gene characterized first-round PCR. TCRdb itself ran the multiplex PCR reads through MiXCR, one entry per CDR3 protein. The table includes some 14,000 distinct CDR3 sequences, 31% detected once. This material consisted of PBMCs, taken before or after stereotactic body radiation therapy (not recorded which). These receptor sequences come from a donor over 45 with non-small cell lung cancer.

About this clonotype itself: The junction departs from germline at one end; a sequencing error may be responsible. V is TRBV27 and J is TRBJ2-7; D unclear. Germline V CDR1 and CDR2: MNHEY, SMNVEV (reference sequence). The CDR3 spans 13 residues. CDR3 residues: CASSFVAQREHYF. In DNA, the CDR3 is TGTGCCAGCAGTTTCGTAGCCCAGAGAGAGCATTACTTC.

In regard to this clonotype: Mismatch with germline at one junction end may stem from a read error. This chain uses TRBV2 with TRBJ2-3; TRBD1 matches at 8 bases. Germline values: CDR1 SNHLY, CDR2 FYNNEI. This CDR3 is 14 amino acids long. This CDR3 is CASSTGVGKDAQYF. Written as DNA, the CDR3 is TGTGCCAGCTCGACAGGGGTGGGCAAAGATGCGCAGTATTTT.

This clonotype was counted at least ten times. This chain connects TRBV3-1 to TRBJ2-1; 7 positions agree with TRBD1. Trimming cost V 3 bases and J 1 base; bases outside gene matches: 3. There are 15 residues in the CDR3. CDR1 and CDR2 (germline): LGHDT, YNNKEL (reference sequence). Written as DNA, the CDR3 is TGTGCCAGCAGCCAGAAGGGACAGTCCTACAATGAGCAGTTCTTC. Amino acids: CASSQKGQSYNEQFF.

This clonotype was seen at least ten times. This chain links TRBV20-1 with TRBJ1-1; TRBD1 aligns across 7 bases. J lost 4 bases, V lost 1 base, and 6 bases had no gene match. Looked up from germline, CDR1 is DFQATT and CDR2 is SNEGSKA (reference sequence). CDR3 length: 14 residues. The CDR3 here is CSARGQGLGTEAFF. The CDR3 nucleotides read TGCAGTGCTAGAGGACAGGGACTGGGCACTGAAGCTTTCTTT.

Many counts were recorded for this clonotype. CDR3 DNA: TGTGCCAGCAGGAAACAGGGGGCTGACTATGGCTACACCTTC. Protein product: CASRKQGADYGYTF. The chain recombines TRBV6-4 with TRBJ1-2, with 9 bases identical to TRBD1. V gave up 6 bases and J gave up 3 bases; unmatched junction bases: 5. The V gene's germline CDR1 is MRHNA and CDR2 SNTAGT. CDR3 length: 14 residues.

This clonotype showed up many times. The chain employs TRBV5-1 and TRBJ1-1, with D possibly matching TRBD1 (5 bases). The CDR3 is 14 amino acids. Trimming cost V 6 bases and J 7 bases, with 19 bases left between them. Germline V gene data show CDR1 as SGHRS and CDR2 as YFSETQ. CDR3 protein: CASTNYEGASEAFF. As DNA, the CDR3 is TGCGCCAGCACCAACTACGAAGGGGCAAGTGAAGCTTTCTTT.

This clonotype has at least ten counts. This chain links TRBV20-1 with TRBJ2-7; D is unresolved. This CDR3 has 11 residues. Germline V CDR1 and CDR2: DFQATT, SNEGSKA (reference sequence). The V and J ends lost 6 bases and 2 bases respectively, with 8 bases between them. This CDR3 reads CSAPNPYEQYF. The CDR3 DNA sequence: TGCAGTGCCCCAAACCCCTACGAGCAGTACTTC.

CDR3 in DNA: TGTGCCAGCAGGAATATGGACAGGGGGGAAATCTCTGGAAACACCATATATTTT. Residues: CASRNMDRGEISGNTIYF. The chain links TRBV28 to TRBJ1-3, with TRBD1 identical over 10 bases. V lost 6 bases and J lost 0; bases outside the gene matches: 11. The CDR3 sequence is 18 residues long. The germline V gene encodes CDR1 MDHEN and CDR2 SYDVKM.

This clonotype was observed at least ten times. The CDR3 DNA sequence: TGCAGTGCTTACAGGGGTATGGAGACCCAGTACTTC. This translates into CSAYRGMETQYF. The chain employs TRBV20-1 and TRBJ2-5; 7 bases map to TRBD1. Germline CDR1 and CDR2: DFQATT and SNEGSKA (reference sequence). V lost 5 bases to trimming and J lost 5 bases; unmatched junction nucleotides: 5. CDR3 length: 12 amino acids.

Note on this clonotype: A much bigger clone sits one base away, suggesting this may be a read error. The chain uses TRBV4-1 and TRBJ2-7; D might be TRBD1 or TRBD2, each matching 5 bases. Germline CDR1 reads MGHRA; CDR2 reads YSYEKL. The CDR3 length is 15 residues. The CDR3 loop is CARSPRGSTSYEQYF. CDR3 DNA sequence: TGCGCCCGCAGCCCCCGGGGCAGTACCTCCTACGAGCAGTACTTC.

Of note for this clonotype: This sequence is one base from a far larger clone and is likely a read error. The CDR3 DNA reads as TGTGCCAGCAGTGATTATCCTTTCGGGTACTATGGCTACACCTTC. Protein: CASSDYPFGYYGYTF. This sequence joins TRBV6-1 and TRBJ1-2; D is uncertain. V was trimmed by 3 bases and J by 3 bases, leaving 14 bases between them. CDR1 and CDR2 (germline): MNHNS, SASEGT. The CDR3 extends over 15 amino acids.

With regard to this clonotype: A far larger clone differs by one base, so this is likely a read error. The chain is built from TRBV6-4 and TRBJ2-7; D may be TRBD2 (6 bases). The length of the CDR3 is 16 residues. V was shortened by 5 bases and J by 1 base, with 18 bases between the two germline ends. In germline, CDR1 is MRHNA, CDR2 SNTAGT. DNA of the CDR3: TGTGCCAGCAGTTGCCATGCTGTGGGACTTTCCTACGAGCAGTACTTC. It is translated as CASSCHAVGLSYEQYF.

This clonotype appeared many times. V usage is TRBV3-1 and J usage is TRBJ1-3; 9 bases fit TRBD1. Germline CDR1 reads LGHDT; CDR2 reads YNNKEL (reference sequence). The trim removed 5 bases at V and 0 bases at J, leaving 8 bases unmatched. This CDR3 region has 17 residues. The CDR3 DNA reads as TGTGCCAGCAGCAATACGGGACAGGGCTTCTCTGGAAACACCATATATTTT. Residues: CASSNTGQGFSGNTIYF.

This clonotype was seen many times. This sequence joins TRBV28 and TRBJ1-2; TRBD1 is a possible D gene (6 bases). The ends were cut back, 4 bases at V and 13 bases at J, with 16 bases in the middle. Germline V lookup: CDR1 MDHEN, CDR2 SYDVKM. There are 12 residues in the CDR3. The CDR3 loop is CASSSLGGASTF. The CDR3 DNA follows: TGTGCCAGCAGTTCTCTGGGGGGCGCAAGCACCTTC.

Note on this clonotype: A read error may produce the germline difference seen at one junction end. This chain connects TRBV6-2 or TRBV6-3 to TRBJ1-6, with D unresolved. Germline V lookup: CDR1 MNHEY, CDR2 SVGEGT. The CDR3 consists of 13 residues. The CDR3 DNA is TGTGCCAGCAGTGAACAAGGCCGGTCACCCCTCAAATTT. Translation: CASSEQGRSPLKF.

This clonotype was seen a few times. This likely traces to a read error, being one base from a far larger clone. J is TRBJ2-1 and V is TRBV6-8; weak D call: TRBD1 (5 bases). This CDR3 region has 15 residues. The V end lost 8 bases, the J end lost 7 bases, and 21 bases lay between the germline ends. Germline V gene data show CDR1 as MNHGY and CDR2 as SAAAGT. This chain's CDR3 is CASGAQGDRGNEQFF. The DNA for the CDR3 is TGTGCCAGCGGTGCCCAAGGGGATCGTGGGAATGAGCAGTTCTTC.

V is TRBV11-3 and J is TRBJ2-3; D uncertain. Per germline, CDR1 SGHNT and CDR2 YENEEA. Trimming stripped 5 bases from V and 5 bases from J, with 5 bases between. The CDR3 has 11 amino acids. CDR3 coding DNA: TGTGCCAGCAGCAATATAGATACGCAGTATTTT. Protein: CASSNIDTQYF. Together with reference TRBV11-3 and TRBJ2-3, the CDR3 gives the full variable domain: EAGVVQSPRYKIIEKKQPVAFWCNPISGHNTLYWYLQNLGQGPELLIRYENEEAVDDSQLPKDRFSAERLKGVDSTLKIQPAELGDSAVYLCASSNIDTQYFGPGTRLTVL.

This clonotype was seen repeatedly, ten times or more. In DNA, the CDR3 is TGTGCCAGCAGTTTTTCAGGGCCCAGGATCGAACTGTTTTTT. The encoded protein is CASSFSGPRIELFF. The genes are TRBV28 and TRBJ1-4, with D perhaps matching TRBD1 (5 bases). The germline CDR1 and CDR2 sequences are MDHEN and SYDVKM. CDR3 size: 14 residues. V lost 3 bases and J 12 bases, leaving 17 bases between the germline ends.